This TCR beta chain was observed in a study of blood T cell repertoires in COVID-19. Assay used: immunoSEQ multiplex PCR; TCRdb lists only in-frame clones, some missing. The sample carries fewer than 250,000 clones, roughly 80% recorded once. V lost 3 bases to trimming and J lost 2 bases, with 13 bases between them. The CDR3 runs 15 residues. The germline V gene has CDR1 SGHRS and CDR2 YFSETQ. The TCR comes from a woman aged 50 to 65 with acute or convalescent COVID-19. The specimen sequenced was peripheral blood. The rearrangement joins TRBV5-1 to TRBJ2-3; D is possibly TRBD2 (6 bases). The CDR3 loop reads CASSSGGITTDTQYF. In DNA, the CDR3 is TGCGCCAGCAGCTCTGGCGGGATTACCACAGATACGCAGTATTTT. Drawing the rest from reference TRBV5-1 and TRBJ2-3, the complete variable domain is KAGVTQTPRYLIKTRGQQVTLSCSPISGHRSVSWYQQTPGQGLQFLFEYFSETQRNKGNFPGRFSGRQFSNSRSEMNVSTLELGDSALYLCASSSGGITTDTQYFGPGTRLTVL.